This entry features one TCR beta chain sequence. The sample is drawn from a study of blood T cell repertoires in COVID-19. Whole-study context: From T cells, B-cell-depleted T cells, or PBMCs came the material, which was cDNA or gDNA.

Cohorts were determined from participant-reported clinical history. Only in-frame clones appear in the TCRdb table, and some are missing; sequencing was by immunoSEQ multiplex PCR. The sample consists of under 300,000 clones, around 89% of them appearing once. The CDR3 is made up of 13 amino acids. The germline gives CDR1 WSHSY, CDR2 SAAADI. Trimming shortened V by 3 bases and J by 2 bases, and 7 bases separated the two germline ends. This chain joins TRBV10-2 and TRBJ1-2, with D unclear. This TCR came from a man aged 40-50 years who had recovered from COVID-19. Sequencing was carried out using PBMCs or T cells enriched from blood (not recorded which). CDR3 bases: TGCGCCAGCAGTGACTTCAGAAACTATGGCTACACCTTC. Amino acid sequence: CASSDFRNYGYTF.